A single sample gave rise to the 7 T cell receptor beta chains below, sequenced in a study of Ad26.COV2.S vaccination and SARS-CoV-2 variants. Treatment of the sample: around 19 received Ad26.COV2.S at low or high dose, single or two shots; roughly 5 received placebo; per-sample allocation not given. Collection of samples fell on day 63 after the first vaccine or placebo injection. Sequenced by immunoSEQ multiplex PCR; TCRdb stores in-frame clones only, minus some. Here the sample spans fewer than 400,000 clones, 75% to 90% being singletons. The sample was peripheral blood, taken in a trial of Ad26.COV2.S vaccine versus placebo. The receptors shown here come from a person between 18 and 65 years old who received the Ad26.COV2.S COVID-19 vaccine or a placebo.

The gene calls are TRBV28 and TRBJ1-2; D gene uncertain. V was trimmed by 10 bases and J by 2 bases, leaving 5 bases between them. Germline V CDR1 and CDR2: MDHEN, SYDVKM. This CDR3 has 10 residues. The CDR3 DNA sequence: TGTGCCACCTACAACTATGGCTACACCTTC. Translated: CATYNYGYTF.

This chain joins TRBV7-9 and TRBJ1-2; tentatively, D is TRBD1 (6 bases). CDR3 length: 18 amino acids. Trimming shortened V by 1 base and J by 6 bases, and 24 bases separated the two germline ends. Germline V CDR1 and CDR2: SEHNR, FQNEAQ (reference sequence). CDR3: CASSLVEPWTARPNGYTF. CDR3 nucleotide sequence: TGTGCCAGCAGCTTAGTAGAACCGTGGACAGCAAGACCTAATGGCTACACCTTC.

The chain joins TRBV3-1 (or the pseudogene TRBV3-2) to TRBJ1-1, with a possible D match to TRBD1 (6 bases). V lost 3 bases and J 4 bases, leaving 12 bases between the germline ends. In germline, CDR1 is LGHDT, CDR2 YNNKEL (reference sequence). CDR3 length: 14 residues. CDR3 nucleotide sequence: TGTGCCAGCAGCCAGAGGGGGGAGATCACTGAAGCTTTCTTT. Protein product: CASSQRGEITEAFF.

This chain uses TRBV28 with TRBJ2-2, with D possibly matching TRBD2 (5 bases). With 8 bases removed from V and 4 bases from J, the gap between germline ends came to 11 bases. Germline V CDR1 and CDR2: MDHEN, SYDVKM. This CDR3 comprises 13 residues. CDR3 loop: CASSGFATGELFF. For the CDR3, the DNA is TGTGCCAGCTCGGGGTTCGCCACCGGGGAGCTGTTTTTT.

The chain carries TRBV10-3 and TRBJ2-1; 10 nucleotides agree with TRBD2. Germline V gene lookup returns CDR1 ENHRY and CDR2 SYGVKD. This CDR3 has 15 residues. V shed 4 bases and J 1 base; nucleotides not matched to a gene: 1. The CDR3 reads CAISATSGSYNEQFF. The DNA for the CDR3 is TGTGCCATCAGTGCGACTAGCGGGTCCTACAATGAGCAGTTCTTC.

This rearrangement joins TRBV30 to TRBJ2-2; TRBD2 matches at 8 bases. This CDR3 comprises 15 residues. Per the germline V gene, CDR1 is GTSNPN and CDR2 is SVGIG (reference sequence). Trimming removed 3 bases from V and 3 bases from J; junction bases left unmatched: 6. The CDR3 region is CAWSLLSGDTGELFF. Written as DNA, the CDR3 is TGTGCCTGGAGCCTCCTTAGCGGGGACACCGGGGAGCTGTTTTTT.

A single count supports this clone. The sample holds other DNA sequences that translate to the same CDR3. The chain combines TRBV5-1 with TRBJ2-2; D is unclear. Germline-derived CDR1 and CDR2 are SGHRS and YFSETQ. The length of the CDR3 is 16 residues. V lost 0 bases to trimming and J lost 0 bases, with 9 bases between them. The CDR3, as DNA: TGCGCCAGCAGCTTGGAGGGTGGCACGAACACCGGGGAGCTGTTTTTT. Encoded protein: CASSLEGGTNTGELFF.